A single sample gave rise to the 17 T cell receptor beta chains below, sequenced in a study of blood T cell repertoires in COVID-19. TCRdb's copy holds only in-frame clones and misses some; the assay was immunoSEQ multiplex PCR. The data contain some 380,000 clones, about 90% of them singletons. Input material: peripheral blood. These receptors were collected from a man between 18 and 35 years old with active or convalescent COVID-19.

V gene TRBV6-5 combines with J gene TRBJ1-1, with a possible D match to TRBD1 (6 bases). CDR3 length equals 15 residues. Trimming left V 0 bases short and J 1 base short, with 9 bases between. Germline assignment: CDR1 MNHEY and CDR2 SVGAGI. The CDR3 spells CASSYSGTWNTEAFF. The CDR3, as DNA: TGTGCCAGCAGTTACTCAGGGACATGGAACACTGAAGCTTTCTTT.

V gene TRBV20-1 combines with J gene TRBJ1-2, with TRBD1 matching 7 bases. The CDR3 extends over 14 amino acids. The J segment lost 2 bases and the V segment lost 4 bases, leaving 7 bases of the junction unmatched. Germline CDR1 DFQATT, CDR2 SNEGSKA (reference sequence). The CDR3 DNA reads TGCAGTGCTACTGAACAGGGGACCAACTATGGCTACACCTTC. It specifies CSATEQGTNYGYTF.

The CDR3 region is CATSDFSPVGGPVQTQYF. As DNA, the CDR3 is TGTGCCACCAGTGATTTTTCCCCAGTCGGAGGTCCAGTTCAGACCCAGTACTTC. This chain connects TRBV24-1 to TRBJ2-5; TRBD2 might be the D (5 bases). Germline loops: CDR1 KGHDR, CDR2 SFDVKD. Trimming pared 1 base from V and 6 bases from J, leaving 23 bases between. The CDR3 loop spans 18 amino acids.

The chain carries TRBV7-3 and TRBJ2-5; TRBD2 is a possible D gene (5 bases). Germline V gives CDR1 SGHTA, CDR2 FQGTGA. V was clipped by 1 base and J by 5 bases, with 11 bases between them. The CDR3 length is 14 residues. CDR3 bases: TGTGCCAGCAGCTTAAGCGGGCACTCGGAGACCCAGTACTTC. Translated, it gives CASSLSGHSETQYF.

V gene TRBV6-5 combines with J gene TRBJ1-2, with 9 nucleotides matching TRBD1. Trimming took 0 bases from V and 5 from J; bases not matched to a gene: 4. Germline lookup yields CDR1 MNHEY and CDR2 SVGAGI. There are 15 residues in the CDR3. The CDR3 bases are TGTGCCAGCAGTTACTCTGAGACAGGGGGGTATGGCTACACCTTC. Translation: CASSYSETGGYGYTF.

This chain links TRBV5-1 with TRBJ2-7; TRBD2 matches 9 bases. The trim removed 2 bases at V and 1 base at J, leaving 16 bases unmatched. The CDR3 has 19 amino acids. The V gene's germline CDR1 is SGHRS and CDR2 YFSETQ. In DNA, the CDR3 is TGCGCCAGCAGCTTCCGGGACACCAAACTAGCGGGTGGTTCCTACGAGCAGTACTTC. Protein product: CASSFRDTKLAGGSYEQYF.

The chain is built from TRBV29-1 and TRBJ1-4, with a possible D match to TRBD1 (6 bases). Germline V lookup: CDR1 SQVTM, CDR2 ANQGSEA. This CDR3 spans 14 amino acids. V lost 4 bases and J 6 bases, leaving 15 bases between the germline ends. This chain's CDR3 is CSVVMVRGDEKLFF. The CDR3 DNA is TGCAGCGTTGTTATGGTCAGGGGAGATGAAAAACTGTTTTTT. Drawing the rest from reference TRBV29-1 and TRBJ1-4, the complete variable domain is SAVISQKPSRDICQRGTSLTIQCQVDSQVTMMFWYRQQPGQSLTLIATANQGSEATYESGFVIDKFPISRPNLTFSTLTVSNMSPEDSSIYLCSVVMVRGDEKLFFGSGTQLSVL.

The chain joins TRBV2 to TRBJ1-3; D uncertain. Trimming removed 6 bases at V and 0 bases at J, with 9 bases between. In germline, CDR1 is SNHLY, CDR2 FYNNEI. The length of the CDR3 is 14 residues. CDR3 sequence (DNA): TGTGCCAGCAGGGAGATTATCTCTGGAAACACCATATATTTT. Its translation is CASREIISGNTIYF.

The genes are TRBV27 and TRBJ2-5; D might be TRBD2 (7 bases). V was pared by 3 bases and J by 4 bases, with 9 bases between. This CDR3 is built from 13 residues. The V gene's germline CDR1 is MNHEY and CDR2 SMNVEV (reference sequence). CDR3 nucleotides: TGTGCCAGCAGTTTCGGGGGGCCAGAGACCCAGTACTTC. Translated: CASSFGGPETQYF.

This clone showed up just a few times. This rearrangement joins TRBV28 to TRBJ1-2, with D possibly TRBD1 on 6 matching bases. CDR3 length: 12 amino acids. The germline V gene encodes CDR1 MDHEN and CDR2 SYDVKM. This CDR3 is CAGADSNYGYTF. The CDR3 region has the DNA TGTGCTGGGGCGGACAGTAACTATGGCTACACCTTC.

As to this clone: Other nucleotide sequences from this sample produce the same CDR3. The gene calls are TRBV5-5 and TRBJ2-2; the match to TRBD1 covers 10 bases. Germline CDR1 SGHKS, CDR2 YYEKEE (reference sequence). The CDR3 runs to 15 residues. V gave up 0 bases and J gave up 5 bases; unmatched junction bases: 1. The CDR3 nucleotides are TGTGCCAGCAGCTTGGGACAGGGGGCGACCGGGGAGCTGTTTTTT. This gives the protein CASSLGQGATGELFF.

The CDR3 sequence: CASSSLAGRGVEQFF. For the CDR3, the DNA is TGTGCCAGCAGCTCCCTCGCCGGTAGGGGTGTTGAGCAGTTCTTC. The rearrangement links TRBV7-2 to TRBJ2-1, with D perhaps TRBD1 (5 bases). CDR3 size: 15 residues. V dropped 4 bases and J dropped 9 bases, with 19 bases sitting between them. The V gene's germline CDR1 is SGHTA and CDR2 FQGNSA.

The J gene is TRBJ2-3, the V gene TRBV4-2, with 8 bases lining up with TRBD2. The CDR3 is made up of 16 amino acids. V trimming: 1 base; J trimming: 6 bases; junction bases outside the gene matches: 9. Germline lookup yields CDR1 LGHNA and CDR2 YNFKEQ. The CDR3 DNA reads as TGTGCCAGCAGCCAAGTCACCGGGGGGGCCGTCGATACGCAGTATTTT. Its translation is CASSQVTGGAVDTQYF.

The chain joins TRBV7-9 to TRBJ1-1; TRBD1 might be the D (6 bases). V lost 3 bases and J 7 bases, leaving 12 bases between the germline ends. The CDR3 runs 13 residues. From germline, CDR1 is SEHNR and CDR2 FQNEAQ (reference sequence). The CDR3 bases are TGTGCCAGCAGCTTTGGGGGCGGTAATGAAGCTTTCTTT. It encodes CASSFGGGNEAFF.

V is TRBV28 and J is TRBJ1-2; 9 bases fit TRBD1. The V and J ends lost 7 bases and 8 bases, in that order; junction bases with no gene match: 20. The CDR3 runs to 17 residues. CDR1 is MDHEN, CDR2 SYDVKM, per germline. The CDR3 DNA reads TGTGCCAGCACCTTCCGGGACAGGGCCCACCAGGGGAAGGGCTACACCTTC. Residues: CASTFRDRAHQGKGYTF.

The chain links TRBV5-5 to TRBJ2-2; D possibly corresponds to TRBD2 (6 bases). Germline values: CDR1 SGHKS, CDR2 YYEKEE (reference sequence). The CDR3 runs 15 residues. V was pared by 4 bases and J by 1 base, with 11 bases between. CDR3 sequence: CASSNGGRNTGELFF. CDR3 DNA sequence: TGTGCCAGCAGCAACGGAGGGAGGAACACCGGGGAGCTGTTTTTT.

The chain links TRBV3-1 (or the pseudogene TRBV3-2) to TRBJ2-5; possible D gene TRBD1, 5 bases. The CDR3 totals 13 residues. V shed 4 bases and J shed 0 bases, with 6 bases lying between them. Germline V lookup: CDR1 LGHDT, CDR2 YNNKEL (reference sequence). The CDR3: CASSPDNQETQYF. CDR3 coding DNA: TGTGCCAGCAGCCCGGACAACCAAGAGACCCAGTACTTC.